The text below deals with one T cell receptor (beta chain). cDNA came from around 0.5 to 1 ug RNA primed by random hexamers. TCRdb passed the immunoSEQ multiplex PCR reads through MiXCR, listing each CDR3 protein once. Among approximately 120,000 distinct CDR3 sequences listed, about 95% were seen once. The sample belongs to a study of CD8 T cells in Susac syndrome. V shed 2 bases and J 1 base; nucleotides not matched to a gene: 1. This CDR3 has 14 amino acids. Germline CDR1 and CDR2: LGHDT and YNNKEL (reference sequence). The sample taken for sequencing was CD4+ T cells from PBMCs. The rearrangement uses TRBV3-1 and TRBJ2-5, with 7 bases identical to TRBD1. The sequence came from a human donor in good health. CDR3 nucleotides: TGTGCCAGCAGCCAACGGACAGGCCAAGAGACCCAGTACTTC. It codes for CASSQRTGQETQYF.